Sequencing of this T cell receptor (beta chain) was carried out in a study of Tregs in tolerant kidney transplant recipients. Germline V gene data show CDR1 as KGHSH and CDR2 as LQKENI. This CDR3 has 16 residues. V gave up 4 bases and J gave up 0 bases; unmatched junction bases: 6. Assay used: immunoSEQ multiplex PCR; TCRdb lists only in-frame clones, some missing. The profile covers more than 75,000 clones, with approximately 94% appearing a single time and 0.46% taken by the ten largest. This clonotype was obtained from a human donor who received a combined kidney and bone marrow transplant. Here the sequenced sample was CD4+ T cells from blood, taken before the transplant. This chain uses TRBV18 with TRBJ2-7; 10 nucleotides match TRBD2. The CDR3 loop is CASSLSLAGSSYEQYF. In DNA form, the CDR3 reads TGTGCCAGCTCACTGTCACTAGCGGGAAGCTCCTACGAGCAGTACTTC. Full variable domain (rest looked up from reference TRBV18 and TRBJ2-7): NAGVMQNPRHLVRRRGQEARLRCSPMKGHSHVYWYRQLPEEGLKFMVYLQKENIIDESGMPKERFSAEFPKEGPSILRIQQVVRGDSAAYFCASSLSLAGSSYEQYFGPGTRLTVT.